The rows below give T cell receptor beta chains drawn from one sample of a study of beta chain features in type 1 diabetes. Measured with immunoSEQ multiplex PCR; TCRdb has only the in-frame clones, and not every one. This table has roughly 160,000 clones, around 8.3% appearing once. Sequencing input: central memory CD4+ T cells from blood. These receptors were obtained from a young woman with type 1 diabetes. Both conserved end residues are part of each CDR3. The D gene is left open where the match is weak. The size field is filled for only some rows; it gives once, few, many or a size class.

size,V,J,length,D,CDR3,DNA
few,TRBV10-3,TRBJ2-4,15,NA,CAISEGGLAKNIQYF,TGTGCCATCAGTGAGGGGGGACTAGCCAAAAACATTCAGTACTTC
few,TRBV23-1,TRBJ2-7,16,TRBD1,CASSQSGQGRTYEQYF,TGCGCCAGCAGTCAATCCGGACAGGGTCGGACCTACGAGCAGTACTTC
few,TRBV11-2,TRBJ1-1,13,TRBD1,CASSLGTGGEAFF,TGTGCCAGCAGCTTAGGGACAGGCGGGGAAGCTTTCTTT
NA,TRBV5-1,TRBJ1-4,14,NA,CASSATSTGEKLFF,TGCGCCAGCAGCGCTACGAGTACGGGGGAAAAACTGTTTTTT
few,TRBV4-2,TRBJ2-2,17,NA,CASSQEGGGGITGELFF,TGTGCCAGCAGCCAAGAAGGAGGTGGGGGGATCACCGGGGAGCTGTTTTTT
few,TRBV30,TRBJ2-4,14,TRBD2,CAWSTSGGGNIQYF,TGTGCCTGGAGTACAAGCGGGGGGGGGAACATTCAGTACTTC
few,TRBV7-2,TRBJ1-3,15,NA,CASSLAAASGNTIYF,TGTGCCAGCAGCTTAGCAGCGGCCTCTGGAAACACCATATATTTT
few,TRBV7-2,TRBJ2-5,13,NA,CASRPWHSETQYF,TGTGCCAGCAGGCCGTGGCATTCGGAGACCCAGTACTTC
NA,TRBV28,TRBJ2-1,16,TRBD2,CASSSGGLAGGNEQFF,TGTGCCAGCAGTTCCGGGGGCCTAGCGGGAGGCAATGAGCAGTTCTTC
few,TRBV20-1,TRBJ2-7,11,NA,CSAAPEYEQYF,TGCAGTGCCGCCCCGGAGTACGAGCAGTACTTC
few,TRBV4-2,TRBJ2-7,15,NA,CASSQDRIGGYEQYF,TGTGCCAGCAGCCAAGATAGAATTGGGGGGTACGAGCAGTACTTC
NA,TRBV5-1,TRBJ2-7,15,NA,CASSLSGSEPYEQYF,TGCGCCAGCAGCTTGAGTGGCAGTGAACCCTACGAGCAGTACTTC
NA,TRBV18,TRBJ1-6,15,NA,CASSPYGNNNSPLHF,TGTGCCAGCTCACCTTACGGGAACAATAATTCACCCCTCCACTTT
few,TRBV6-5,TRBJ2-5,11,NA,CASSSQETQYF,TGTGCCAGCAGTTCTCAAGAGACCCAGTACTTC
few,TRBV5-4,TRBJ1-2,15,TRBD1,CASSPQELTGGGYTF,TGTGCCAGCAGCCCTCAGGAGTTAACAGGGGGCGGCTACACCTTC
NA,TRBV14,TRBJ1-3,14,NA,CASSLARSGNTIYF,TGTGCCAGCAGCCTAGCGAGATCTGGAAACACCATATATTTT
few,TRBV7-2,TRBJ2-5,15,TRBD2,CASRRLAGGGETQYF,TGTGCCAGCAGGCGTCTCGCGGGGGGCGGAGAGACCCAGTACTTC
few,TRBV5-6,TRBJ1-2,15,NA,CASSLESAGMYGYTF,TGTGCCAGCAGCTTGGAGAGTGCAGGGATGTATGGCTACACCTTC
NA,TRBV15,TRBJ1-1,14,NA,CATSPSTVNTEAFF,TGTGCCACCAGCCCTTCTACAGTGAACACTGAAGCTTTCTTT
few,TRBV7-8,TRBJ1-5,14,NA,CASSLVRDGQPQHF,TGTGCCAGCAGCTTGGTCAGGGATGGGCAGCCCCAGCATTTT
few,TRBV4-3,TRBJ1-1,14,TRBD1,CASSHGTGSPEAFF,TGCGCCAGCAGCCACGGGACAGGGAGCCCTGAAGCTTTCTTT
NA,TRBV7-3,TRBJ2-3,11,NA,CASSLGAGQYF,TGTGCCAGCAGCTTAGGGGCTGGGCAGTATTTT
few,TRBV18,TRBJ1-1,15,TRBD1,CASSGRATGATEAFF,TGTGCCAGCTCTGGCCGCGCAACAGGGGCCACTGAAGCTTTCTTT
few,TRBV5-1,TRBJ1-6,12,NA,CASSLERSPLHF,TGCGCCAGCAGCTTGGAGCGGTCACCCCTCCACTTT
few,TRBV30,TRBJ2-7,13,NA,CAWSNNRNYEQYF,TGTGCCTGGAGTAATAACAGGAATTACGAGCAGTACTTC
NA,TRBV7-9,TRBJ2-1,17,NA,CASSLGVTRGQVNEQFF,TGTGCCAGCAGCTTAGGAGTTACGCGGGGTCAAGTCAATGAGCAGTTCTTC
few,TRBV5-1,TRBJ2-3,14,TRBD1,CASRKQGDTDTQYF,TGCGCCAGCAGAAAACAGGGGGACACAGATACGCAGTATTTT
few,TRBV30,TRBJ2-3,16,TRBD1,CAWSKGQVWGTDTQYF,TGTGCCTGGAGTAAGGGACAGGTCTGGGGCACAGATACGCAGTATTTT
NA,TRBV5-1,TRBJ1-3,15,TRBD1,CASSPQTGSGNTIYF,TGCGCCAGCAGCCCACAGACAGGGTCTGGAAACACCATATATTTT
few,TRBV6-6,TRBJ1-5,16,NA,CASSYRAGGPNQPQHF,TGTGCCAGCAGTTACCGGGCGGGGGGACCCAATCAGCCCCAGCATTTT
NA,TRBV4-3,TRBJ1-4,15,NA,CASSPSGAGNEKLFF,TGCGCCAGCAGCCCCTCTGGGGCAGGTAATGAAAAACTGTTTTTT
NA,TRBV29-1,TRBJ1-3,13,NA,CSADSRSGNTIYF,TGCAGCGCCGACAGTCGCTCTGGAAACACCATATATTTT
few,TRBV5-4,TRBJ2-1,14,NA,CASSQEKLRTQQFF,TGCGCCAGCAGCCAAGAAAAGCTTCGAACCCAGCAGTTCTTC
few,TRBV5-1,TRBJ1-2,15,TRBD1,CASSFSGGKGYGYTF,TGCGCCAGCAGCTTTTCAGGGGGCAAGGGCTATGGCTACACCTTC
NA,TRBV5-4,TRBJ2-7,15,NA,CASSLRLTGPYEQYF,TGTGCCAGCAGCTTGCGTCTCACAGGCCCCTACGAGCAGTACTTC
NA,TRBV28,TRBJ2-7,14,TRBD2,CASSGSGREWEQYF,TGTGCCAGCAGTGGGAGCGGGAGGGAGTGGGAGCAGTACTTC
few,TRBV18,TRBJ2-5,12,NA,CASSPGQETQYF,TGTGCCAGCTCCCCCGGGCAAGAGACCCAGTACTTC
few,TRBV7-3,TRBJ2-3,15,TRBD1,CASSRDRALTDTQYF,TGTGCCAGCAGCCGGGACAGGGCCCTCACAGATACGCAGTATTTT
NA,TRBV28,TRBJ2-7,13,NA,CASDQAPSYEQYF,TGTGCCAGCGACCAGGCTCCCTCCTACGAGCAGTACTTC
NA,TRBV6-6,TRBJ1-4,14,NA,CASSRQGNNEKLFF,TGTGCCAGCAGTCGTCAGGGTAATAATGAAAAACTGTTTTTT
few,TRBV2,TRBJ2-5,12,NA,CASMGAWETQYF,TGTGCCAGCATGGGGGCTTGGGAGACCCAGTACTTC
NA,TRBV30,TRBJ1-2,11,NA,CAWSTAYGYTF,TGTGCCTGGAGTACAGCCTATGGCTACACCTTC
few,TRBV7-2,TRBJ2-5,14,TRBD2,CASSSGLAGKTQYF,TGTGCCAGCAGCTCGGGACTAGCGGGGAAGACCCAGTACTTC
few,TRBV4-2,TRBJ2-7,15,TRBD2,CASSETSGVIYEQYF,TGTGCCAGCAGCGAGACTAGCGGGGTTATCTACGAGCAGTACTTC
few,TRBV30,TRBJ1-2,12,NA,CAWGERNYGYTF,TGTGCCTGGGGGGAGCGAAACTATGGCTACACCTTC
few,TRBV19,TRBJ1-5,14,NA,CASRAGIGNQPQHF,TGTGCCAGTAGGGCAGGGATTGGTAATCAGCCCCAGCATTTT
few,TRBV18,TRBJ2-6,15,NA,CASSPAYGGANVLTF,TGTGCCAGCTCACCAGCCTACGGTGGGGCCAACGTCCTGACTTTC
NA,TRBV7-9,TRBJ2-3,15,TRBD1,CASSYRDRGRDTQYF,TGTGCCAGCAGTTACCGGGACAGGGGAAGGGATACGCAGTATTTT
NA,TRBV7-2,TRBJ2-7,14,NA,CASSYGATSYEQYF,TGTGCCAGCAGCTACGGTGCTACCTCCTACGAGCAGTACTTC
NA,TRBV7-8,TRBJ2-4,14,NA,CASSPRAPRDIQYF,TGTGCCAGCAGCCCCCGTGCTCCGAGGGACATTCAGTACTTC